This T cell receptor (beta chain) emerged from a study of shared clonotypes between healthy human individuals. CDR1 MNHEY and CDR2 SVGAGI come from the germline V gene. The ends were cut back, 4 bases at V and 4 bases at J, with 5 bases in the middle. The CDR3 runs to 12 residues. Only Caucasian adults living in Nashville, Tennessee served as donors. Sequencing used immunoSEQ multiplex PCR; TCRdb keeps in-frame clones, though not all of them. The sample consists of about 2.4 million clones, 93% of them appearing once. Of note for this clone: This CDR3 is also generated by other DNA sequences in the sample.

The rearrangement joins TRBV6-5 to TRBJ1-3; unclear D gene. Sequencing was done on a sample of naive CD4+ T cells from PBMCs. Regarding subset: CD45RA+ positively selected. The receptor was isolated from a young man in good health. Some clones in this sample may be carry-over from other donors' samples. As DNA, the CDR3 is TGTGCCAGCAGTTCACAGGGAAACACCATATATTTT. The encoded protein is CASSSQGNTIYF.